This T cell receptor beta chain was found in a study of human T cells and chemical hapten exposure. Across the whole study: A roughly 2 cm by roughly 2 cm inner upper arm patch received 2% DPC for sensitization.

The CDR3 loop spans 14 amino acids. The germline V gene has CDR1 MDHEN and CDR2 SYDVKM. V lost 7 bases, J lost 0 bases, and 7 bases lay in between. In the library, unique molecular identifiers were attached to individual cDNA molecules. Per the study methods: Counts of TCRs in each sample centred on a median of 95,638 and extended from roughly 25,000 to 750,000. TCRdb reanalysed the RACE reads using MiXCR and keeps one entry per CDR3 protein. What appears here as the V and J calls and clone size reflects TCRdb's work, not the paper's. The profile shows about 190,000 distinct CDR3 sequences, approximately 26% of them singletons. Time point here: patch test 3, about 24 weeks after DPC sensitization. Treatment noted: therapeutic diphenylcyclopropenone sensitization with weekly scalp DPC.

This sequence originates from a woman aged 40 to 50 with alopecia areata. Some clones in this sample may be carry-over from other donors' samples. Sequenced material: whole blood, taken in connection with sensitization to the hapten diphenylcyclopropenone (DPC). The rearrangement joins TRBV28 to TRBJ2-6, with no clear D. The CDR3 loop is CASKSPSGANVLTF. The CDR3 DNA follows: TGTGCCAGCAAGTCCCCCTCTGGGGCCAACGTCCTGACTTTC.